This T cell receptor (beta chain) originates from a study of molecular identifiers for immune sequencing clone quantification (dated by TCRdb to the late 2010s). Turning to the overall study: For a replicate experiment, the RNA from either approximately 20,000 or 100,000 naive CD8 T cells was divided into five aliquots, and four of those aliquots went on to sequencing. This methods study benchmarked molecular-identifier clustering-based TCR repertoire sequencing (MIDCIRS) and TCR RNA copy counting, using CD8 T cells to do so.

This clonotype was found many times. Its antigen is still unknown. No base-level quality is on record; no much larger clone is a single base apart. Here is what the overall study found, with its caveats: The sizes of highly expanded clones could end up underestimated when identical TCR molecules share a barcode. The naive libraries included spiked-in Jurkat TCR RNA (about 11 copies' worth), and this RNA is not part of the donor repertoire. Spiked-in Jurkat TCR RNA equal to a single cell's worth was reported to be detectable even within 1,200,000 naive CD8 T cells. Modeling indicated about 3 TCR RNA copies recovered per cell, compared with about 9.7 by digital PCR, which implies a capture efficiency of 25% to 35%. Without barcode sub-clustering, chimeric consensus sequences inflated TCR diversity; chimeras reached as high as 47%. In CMV-specific effector cells, over 99% of molecules were held by clones above 20 RNA copies, whereas under 1% of molecules were held by such clones in naive cells.

Libraries of naive CD8 T cells were generated from roughly 21,000 to 960,000 sorted cells, with 10%, 30% or 50% of the purified RNA used. Naive CD8 T cells were FACS-sorted as CD8+CD4-CCR7+CD45RA+ on a BD FACSAria II into RLT Plus buffer. Detection sensitivity was tested by spiking Jurkat RNA equal to roughly ten TCR copies' worth into samples containing roughly 19,000-1,000,000 naive CD8 T cells. Enrichment of CD8 T cells was done with RosetteSep CD8+ T Cell Enrichment Cocktail plus Ficoll-Paque, and ACK red cell lysis came afterward. The library was made by PCR. The data were produced on a NextSeq 500. Bulk TCR libraries were prepared as previously described, using TCR primers listed in Table S5. The Qiagen AllPrep DNA/RNA kit was used to purify total RNA. Reads from multiple sequencing runs of the same library were pooled before analysis. The study's processing was this. Reads were retained only if their TCR constant sequence matched exactly, and those retained reads were trimmed to 150 nt and grouped according to their 12-nt molecular barcodes. Reads inside each barcode group were sub-clustered using a 15% Levenshtein threshold, and a quality-weighted consensus sequence was constructed for each RNA molecule. Non-functional sequences were removed, as were lower-count sequences one edit away from another. Barcode sub-clusters with fewer than 20% of the maximum read count were removed, based on fitting two negative binomial distributions. TCRdb's own reprocessing of the public reads used fastp at Q25 and MiXCR and kept productive beta chains. Duplicate CDR3 protein sequences are folded into a single record with the most common DNA and genes. The V and J calls and clone size are TCRdb's, not the authors'. For this sample the table gives approximately 40,000 distinct CDR3 sequences, of which nearly 25% were detected only once. The ten biggest clones cover about 0.93% of the sample.

From the germline V gene (reference sequence), CDR1 is LNHDA and CDR2 is SQIVND. The CDR3, cysteine through phenylalanine, is 13 amino acids long. Here the CDR3 DNA is all that survives: 39 bases in frame from base 1. The junction shows trimming of 3 bases on V and 6 bases on J, plus 11 bases between the germline ends. The specimen sequenced was naive CD8+ T cells from blood, with Jurkat cell RNA spiked in. According to the study, the label for this sample's cell subset or site signals: FACS-sorted CD8+CD4-CCR7+CD45RA+ naive T cells. This chain is built from TRBV19 and TRBJ1-1; no D gene is confidently identified. This TCR came from a human donor in good health. Some libraries in this study had Jurkat cell RNA spiked in. In nucleotides, the sequence is TGTGCCAGTAGTATCCGATTGACCTCTGAAGCTTTCTTT. Translated, it reads CASSIRLTSEAFF.